The 25 T cell receptor beta chains reported below all come from one sample, sequenced in a study of technical replicates of blood from a handful of donors. The table came from immunoSEQ multiplex PCR; TCRdb's copy has only in-frame clones and leaves some out. The sample records 53,000 or so clones, roughly 86% being singletons. The sample comprised PBMCs. These receptors all stem from a human donor in good health. Some clones in this sample may be carry-over from other donors' samples.

The table lists this clone with a count of one. V gene TRBV15 combines with J gene TRBJ2-5, with 8 bases aligning to TRBD2. There are 16 residues in the CDR3. After removal of 0 bases from V and 5 bases from J, the junction contained 8 bases not matched to a gene. Looked up from germline, CDR1 is LNHNV and CDR2 is YYDKDF (reference sequence). CDR3 region: CATSRDPRGGSETQYF. The CDR3 DNA sequence: TGTGCCACCAGCAGAGACCCCCGGGGGGGGAGCGAGACCCAGTACTTC.

The chain has TRBV5-1 and TRBJ1-4; D is uncertain. The ends were cut back, 1 base at V and 6 bases at J, with 10 bases in the middle. CDR1 is SGHRS and CDR2 is YFSETQ in the germline V gene. The CDR3 sequence is 14 residues long. DNA for the CDR3: TGCGCCAGCAGCTTGTCGACTACTGATGAAAAACTGTTTTTT. Its protein is CASSLSTTDEKLFF.

The CDR3 region is CASSGTSGAQETQYF. The DNA for the CDR3 is TGTGCCAGCAGCGGGACTAGCGGTGCTCAAGAGACCCAGTACTTC. This chain links TRBV5-4 with TRBJ2-5, with 11 nucleotides matching TRBD2. In germline, CDR1 is SGHNT, CDR2 YYREEE (reference sequence). CDR3 length equals 15 residues. Trimming at V came to 4 bases and at J to 2 bases, leaving 4 bases not matched to a gene.

The chain uses TRBV7-6 and TRBJ2-7; TRBD1 might be the D (5 bases). Trimming pared 5 bases from V and 1 base from J, leaving 12 bases between. The CDR3 runs to 14 residues. The germline V gene has CDR1 SGHVS and CDR2 FNYEAQ. CDR3: CASSHKTDSYEQYF. The DNA for the CDR3 is TGTGCCAGCAGCCATAAGACAGATTCCTACGAGCAGTACTTC.

The chain uses TRBV5-1 and TRBJ1-2; 9 nucleotides agree with TRBD1. The ends lost 0 bases at V and 5 bases at J; junction bases unmatched: 5. The CDR3 is 15 residues long. Germline CDR1 and CDR2: SGHRS and YFSETQ. The CDR3 region has the DNA TGCGCCAGCAGCTTGGAGACAGGGGGAGGATATGGCTACACCTTC. Protein product: CASSLETGGGYGYTF.

This chain connects TRBV30 to TRBJ2-3; 7 positions match TRBD2. The V and J ends lost 8 bases and 2 bases, in that order; junction bases with no gene match: 4. CDR3 length equals 12 residues. From germline, CDR1 is GTSNPN and CDR2 SVGIG (reference sequence). CDR3 protein: CASGVDTDTQYF. Here the CDR3 DNA reads TGTGCCAGCGGGGTGGACACAGATACGCAGTATTTT.

The gene calls are TRBV20-1 and TRBJ2-7; weak D call: TRBD1 (6 bases). This CDR3 has 10 amino acids. Germline V gene lookup returns CDR1 DFQATT and CDR2 SNEGSKA (reference sequence). The CDR3 nucleotides read TGCAGCGGGACATCGCGCGAGCAGTACTTC. Protein product: CSGTSREQYF.

This chain connects TRBV6-5 to TRBJ2-7; D is unresolved. The CDR3 consists of 13 residues. Looked up from germline, CDR1 is MNHEY and CDR2 is SVGAGI. Trimming stripped 4 bases from V and 6 bases from J, with 13 bases between. In nucleotides, the CDR3 is TGTGCCAGCAGTTTACCTTATTCGGGCGAGCAGTACTTC. It translates to CASSLPYSGEQYF.

This chain links TRBV4-3 with TRBJ1-3; no firm D call. The CDR3 is 16 residues long. Between the trimmed V and J ends, which lost 0 bases and 0 bases, there was a span of 9 bases. Per the germline V gene, CDR1 is LGHNA and CDR2 is YSLEER. The CDR3 DNA follows: TGCGCCAGCAGCCAAGATCACCGGAGCTCTGGAAACACCATATATTTT. Its translation is CASSQDHRSSGNTIYF.

V is TRBV6-5 and J is TRBJ2-7, with D maybe TRBD2 (6 bases). Germline lookup yields CDR1 MNHEY and CDR2 SVGAGI. This CDR3 has 14 amino acids. V lost 6 bases to trimming and J lost 1 base, with 13 bases between them. The CDR3 is CASSKTGLSYEQYF. The CDR3 DNA reads as TGTGCCAGCAGCAAAACGGGACTTTCCTACGAGCAGTACTTC.

The gene calls are TRBV4-1 and TRBJ2-3; 8 bases agree with TRBD2. CDR3 length: 16 residues. Per the germline V gene, CDR1 is MGHRA and CDR2 is YSYEKL. J lost 2 bases, V lost 1 base, and 5 bases had no gene match. The CDR3 is CASSQVISGATDTQYF. The DNA of the CDR3 is TGCGCCAGCAGCCAAGTGATTAGCGGGGCCACAGATACGCAGTATTTT.

DNA for the CDR3: TGTGCCAGCAGCTTCAGCGGGACAGGGGGCTATGGCTACACCTTC. Translated: CASSFSGTGGYGYTF. The chain couples TRBV7-8 to TRBJ1-2, with TRBD1 identical over 11 bases. Germline V CDR1 and CDR2: SGHVS, FQNEAQ. The CDR3 has 15 amino acids. J lost 4 bases, V lost 3 bases, and 4 bases had no gene match.

This chain joins TRBV29-1 and TRBJ2-1; tentative D call: TRBD1 (6 bases). Germline V gives CDR1 SQVTM, CDR2 ANQGSEA. The V gene lost 7 bases and the J gene lost 6 bases, with 22 bases spanning the gap. The CDR3 contains 15 residues. The DNA of the CDR3 is TGCAGCGGGGCCACAGGGTTCCTAGCTCTCAATGAGCAGTTCTTC. Protein product: CSGATGFLALNEQFF.

The chain uses TRBV5-1 and TRBJ1-4, with TRBD1 matching over 7 bases. Germline lookup yields CDR1 SGHRS and CDR2 YFSETQ. With V trimmed by 5 bases and J by 7 bases, 8 bases remained unmatched. There are 14 residues in the CDR3. The CDR3 DNA reads TGCGCCAGCAGTCCAGGGGGGACGGGTGAAAAACTGTTTTTT. Translation gives CASSPGGTGEKLFF.

The J gene is TRBJ1-1, the V gene TRBV18; 11 positions agree with TRBD1. Trimming took 6 bases from V and 8 from J; bases not matched to a gene: 5. Germline assignment: CDR1 KGHSH and CDR2 LQKENI. This CDR3 is 13 amino acids long. CDR3 protein: CASSRGQGAEAFF. CDR3 nucleotide sequence: TGTGCCAGCTCTCGCGGACAGGGGGCCGAAGCTTTCTTT. The full variable domain, its missing parts supplied by reference TRBV18 and TRBJ1-1, is NAGVMQNPRHLVRRRGQEARLRCSPMKGHSHVYWYRQLPEEGLKFMVYLQKENIIDESGMPKERFSAEFPKEGPSILRIQQVVRGDSAAYFCASSRGQGAEAFFGQGTRLTVV.

This clone turned up a few times. The V gene is TRBV7-6, the J gene TRBJ1-3; the match to TRBD1 covers 10 bases. Unmatched junction bases numbered 5, after V lost 5 bases and J lost 4 bases. CDR3 length equals 15 residues. Germline lookup yields CDR1 SGHVS and CDR2 FNYEAQ. DNA for the CDR3: TGTGCCAGCAGCCCAGACAGGGGGCACGGAAACACCATATATTTT. Its protein product is CASSPDRGHGNTIYF.

The CDR3 reads CASSQSGTGIYYEQYF. The CDR3 nucleotides are TGTGCCAGTAGTCAGTCCGGGACAGGGATTTACTACGAGCAGTACTTC. The chain links TRBV19 to TRBJ2-7; TRBD1 matches at 9 bases. The CDR3 sequence is 16 residues long. Per germline, CDR1 LNHDA and CDR2 SQIVND (reference sequence). J gave up 3 bases and V 5 bases, and 11 bases lay outside the gene matches. The whole variable domain, remainder taken from reference TRBV19 and TRBJ2-7, is DGGITQSPKYLFRKEGQNVTLSCEQNLNHDAMYWYRQDPGQGLRLIYYSQIVNDFQKGDIAEGYSVSREKKESFPLTVTSAQKNPTAFYLCASSQSGTGIYYEQYFGPGTRLTVT.

The chain uses TRBV6-4 and TRBJ2-1; D might be TRBD1 (5 bases). CDR1 is MRHNA, CDR2 SNTAGT, per germline. Trimming cost V 3 bases and J 2 bases, with 11 bases left between them. The CDR3 consists of 15 residues. The CDR3 protein is CASSDSGRPYNEQFF. The DNA of the CDR3 is TGTGCCAGCAGTGATTCAGGGCGGCCCTACAATGAGCAGTTCTTC.

The chain employs TRBV19 and TRBJ1-6, with 8 nucleotides matching TRBD1. V lost 5 bases and J lost 10; bases outside the gene matches: 10. CDR3 length: 15 residues. Germline loops: CDR1 LNHDA, CDR2 SQIVND (reference sequence). The CDR3 region has the DNA TGTGCCAGTAGTCGCGTCCGGACAGGGAACTCACCCCTCCACTTT. Its protein is CASSRVRTGNSPLHF.

The J gene is TRBJ1-2, the V gene TRBV7-9, with a tentative D call TRBD1 (6 bases). Trimming left V 5 bases short and J 6 bases short, with 13 bases between. The germline V gene has CDR1 SEHNR and CDR2 FQNEAQ (reference sequence). This CDR3 has 13 amino acids. The CDR3 protein is CASSPRGGHGYTF. The CDR3 nucleotides read TGTGCCAGCAGCCCCCGCGGGGGGCATGGCTACACCTTC.

This chain links TRBV4-3 with TRBJ2-7; tentative D call: TRBD2 (6 bases). There are 15 residues in the CDR3. CDR1 and CDR2 (germline): LGHNA, YSLEER. The germline V and J ends were trimmed by 1 base and 0 bases, with 10 bases remaining between them. The CDR3 region has the DNA TGCGCCAGCAGCCAAGTCTCGGGAGACTCCTACGAGCAGTACTTC. Translating gives CASSQVSGDSYEQYF.

The chain combines TRBV6-6 with TRBJ2-1, with 14 bases aligning to TRBD2. V trimming: 6 bases; J trimming: 7 bases; junction bases outside the gene matches: 5. Germline V gene data show CDR1 as MNHNY and CDR2 as SVGAGI (reference sequence). CDR3 size: 15 residues. The CDR3: CASSEGLAGVNEQFF. Written as DNA, the CDR3 is TGTGCCAGCAGCGAGGGACTAGCGGGAGTTAATGAGCAGTTCTTC.

The table lists this clone with a count of one. The V gene is TRBV7-2, the J gene TRBJ2-3; 12 bases match TRBD2. Germline CDR1 is SGHTA and CDR2 is FQGNSA. Trimming cost V 7 bases and J 6 bases; bases outside gene matches: 5. The CDR3 has 14 amino acids. The CDR3 sequence is CASTLGTSGDTQYF. The CDR3 DNA reads as TGTGCCAGCACCTTGGGGACTAGCGGGGATACGCAGTATTTT.

The V call is TRBV4-3, the J call TRBJ2-7, with D unresolved. V dropped 4 bases and J dropped 0 bases, with 13 bases sitting between them. This CDR3 is built from 15 residues. CDR1 is LGHNA, CDR2 YSLEER, per germline. This CDR3 is CASSPQRSNSYEQYF. The CDR3 DNA is TGCGCCAGCAGCCCCCAGAGGTCAAACTCCTACGAGCAGTACTTC.

This clone has a handful of counts. This sequence joins TRBV14 and TRBJ1-1, with D uncertain. The CDR3 runs to 14 residues. The germline CDR1 and CDR2 sequences are SGHDN and FVKESK. Trimming pared 0 bases from V and 3 bases from J, leaving 8 bases between. DNA for the CDR3: TGTGCCAGCAGCCAAGATCTTTTCGACACTGAAGCTTTCTTT. Its protein is CASSQDLFDTEAFF.